These 25 T cell receptor beta chains share one sample of origin, sequenced in a study of long-term antiretroviral therapy in people with HIV. Sequencing relied on immunoSEQ assay v3.0, run at survey level. Only in-frame clones appear in the TCRdb table, and some are missing; sequencing was by immunoSEQ multiplex PCR. Of tens of thousands of clones listed, around 84% are singletons. The source material was unsorted PBMCs, sampled 2.3 years after starting antiretroviral therapy. The receptors originated from a man between 40 and 49 years old with HIV.

The chain employs TRBV6-5 and TRBJ1-4; D not certain. Germline CDR1 reads MNHEY; CDR2 reads SVGAGI. There are 16 residues in the CDR3. Trimming removed 0 bases at V and 0 bases at J, with 8 bases between. CDR3 DNA: TGTGCCAGCAGTTACTCGACGACTACAACTAATGAAAAACTGTTTTTT. It translates to CASSYSTTTTNEKLFF.

The V and J genes are TRBV10-3 and TRBJ2-2, with 9 bases matching TRBD1. This CDR3 spans 14 amino acids. The trim removed 10 bases at V and 5 bases at J, leaving 8 bases unmatched. The germline gives CDR1 ENHRY, CDR2 SYGVKD. The CDR3 DNA sequence: TGTGCCACCAGGACAGGGGTGGGGACCGGGGAGCTGTTTTTT. It encodes CATRTGVGTGELFF.

This chain links TRBV27 with TRBJ2-7, with TRBD1 as a possible D gene (6 bases). The CDR3 runs to 15 residues. CDR1 is MNHEY and CDR2 is SMNVEV in the germline V gene (reference sequence). V lost 0 bases to trimming and J lost 2 bases, with 11 bases between them. The CDR3 DNA sequence: TGTGCCAGCAGTTTATCCTCCCAGGGGCCCTACGAGCAGTACTTC. It codes for CASSLSSQGPYEQYF.

The V gene is TRBV19, the J gene TRBJ2-1; the D gene is possibly TRBD2 (6 bases). The CDR3 length is 15 residues. Deletions cut 1 base from V and 2 bases from J, with 9 bases between. The V gene's germline CDR1 is LNHDA and CDR2 SQIVND (reference sequence). CDR3 region: CASSIARGPYNEQFF. The CDR3 region has the DNA TGTGCCAGTAGTATAGCGCGGGGCCCCTACAATGAGCAGTTCTTC.

The chain combines TRBV4-1 with TRBJ1-3; TRBD1 is a possible D gene (5 bases). V lost 2 bases and J 2 bases, leaving 13 bases between the germline ends. CDR1 is MGHRA, CDR2 YSYEKL, per germline. The CDR3 covers 16 residues. DNA of the CDR3: TGCGCCAGCAGCCAACAGGCAGGGCAAACTGGAAACACCATATATTTT. Translation gives CASSQQAGQTGNTIYF.

The chain carries TRBV6-5 and TRBJ1-4; no clear D gene. Germline CDR1 is MNHEY and CDR2 is SVGAGI. Between the trimmed V and J ends, which lost 0 bases and 7 bases, there was a span of 12 bases. This CDR3 has 15 residues. The CDR3 sequence: CASSYSFWEREKLFF. The CDR3 nucleotides are TGTGCCAGCAGTTACTCTTTTTGGGAGCGTGAAAAACTGTTTTTT.

The chain recombines TRBV7-9 with TRBJ2-5; maybe TRBD2 (6 bases). CDR3 length equals 15 residues. Germline values: CDR1 SEHNR, CDR2 FQNEAQ (reference sequence). The V end was cut by 1 base, the J end by 5 bases, with 14 bases between. This CDR3 is CASSLDWAGSETQYF. The CDR3 coding sequence is TGTGCCAGCAGCTTAGATTGGGCGGGATCGGAGACCCAGTACTTC.

The chain uses TRBV9 and TRBJ2-3; 7 bases are a match to TRBD2. Looked up from germline, CDR1 is SGDLS and CDR2 is YYNGEE. V lost 0 bases to trimming and J lost 3 bases; unmatched junction nucleotides: 7. The CDR3 is 16 amino acids. CDR3 loop: CASSVEAGVGTDTQYF. CDR3 DNA sequence: TGTGCCAGCAGCGTAGAGGCGGGAGTGGGTACAGATACGCAGTATTTT.

V gene TRBV25-1 combines with J gene TRBJ1-1, with 8 bases matching TRBD1. Germline V gene lookup returns CDR1 MGHDK and CDR2 SYGVNS. V shed 2 bases, J shed 5 bases, and the junction held 7 bases outside the gene matches. The CDR3 has 15 amino acids. The CDR3 region has the DNA TGTGCCAGCAGTGAAATAAACAGGGGGACGACTGAAGCTTTCTTT. It encodes CASSEINRGTTEAFF.

The gene calls are TRBV28 and TRBJ2-7; TRBD2 agrees at 10 bases. This CDR3 has 14 amino acids. Per germline, CDR1 MDHEN and CDR2 SYDVKM. Trimming removed 4 bases from V and 5 bases from J; junction bases left unmatched: 5. The CDR3 bases are TGTGCCAGCAGTTCAGCGGGAGGGCCCAACGAGCAGTACTTC. Protein product: CASSSAGGPNEQYF.

This clone was seen only a few times. This sequence joins TRBV15 and TRBJ2-3; D gene ambiguous. The germline V and J ends were trimmed by 0 bases and 14 bases, with 6 bases remaining between them. Germline CDR1 reads LNHNV; CDR2 reads YYDKDF (reference sequence). This CDR3 is 10 amino acids long. CDR3 sequence reads: CATSRDRLYF. CDR3 DNA: TGTGCCACCAGCAGAGATCGGTTGTATTTT.

V is TRBV7-8 and J is TRBJ1-1; D unresolved. Germline V lookup: CDR1 SGHVS, CDR2 FQNEAQ. The CDR3 extends over 15 amino acids. The V gene lost 2 bases and the J gene lost 1 base, with 11 bases spanning the gap. CDR3 coding DNA: TGTGCCAGCAGCTTATTTAACACGGAGAACACTGAAGCTTTCTTT. Amino acid sequence: CASSLFNTENTEAFF.

The chain has TRBV27 and TRBJ2-7; 7 nucleotides agree with TRBD1. The V gene end was trimmed by 3 bases and the J gene end by 2 bases; junction bases not matched to a gene: 4. This CDR3 is built from 14 residues. CDR1 and CDR2 (germline): MNHEY, SMNVEV (reference sequence). CDR3 in DNA: TGTGCCAGCAGTTTCGGCAGGGGGACCTACGAGCAGTACTTC. This codes for CASSFGRGTYEQYF.

This rearrangement joins TRBV19 to TRBJ2-3; 10 bases agree with TRBD2. V was clipped by 5 bases and J by 1 base; unmatched bases: 6. Germline lookup yields CDR1 LNHDA and CDR2 SQIVND (reference sequence). The length of the CDR3 is 16 residues. The CDR3 protein is CASSWSSGGGTDTQYF. CDR3 nucleotide sequence: TGTGCCAGTAGTTGGTCGAGCGGGGGGGGCACAGATACGCAGTATTTT.

The V gene is TRBV7-9, the J gene TRBJ1-5, with D hard to call. There are 13 residues in the CDR3. Germline CDR1 reads SEHNR; CDR2 reads FQNEAQ (reference sequence). V gave up 5 bases and J gave up 3 bases, with 8 bases separating them. The CDR3 bases are TGTGCCAGCAGCGCCACCTTCAATCAGCCCCAGCATTTT. Translation gives CASSATFNQPQHF.

The chain employs TRBV29-1 and TRBJ2-6; D perhaps matches TRBD1 (6 bases). Germline assignment: CDR1 SQVTM and CDR2 ANQGSEA. This CDR3 spans 15 amino acids. V was clipped by 8 bases and J by 0 bases, with 14 bases between them. CDR3 sequence (DNA): TGCAGCATTAGGGACACCCTCTCTGGGGCCAACGTCCTGACTTTC. Its protein is CSIRDTLSGANVLTF.

V gene TRBV9 combines with J gene TRBJ1-2, with D tentatively TRBD1 (6 bases). CDR3 size: 15 residues. Germline CDR1 reads SGDLS; CDR2 reads YYNGEE. The germline V and J ends were trimmed by 0 bases and 3 bases, with 12 bases remaining between them. The CDR3 region has the DNA TGTGCCAGCAGCGTAGATGTAAAGGGGGACTATGGCTACACCTTC. This translates into CASSVDVKGDYGYTF.

The gene calls are TRBV5-4 and TRBJ1-1; 9 bases map to TRBD1. CDR1 SGHNT and CDR2 YYREEE come from the germline V gene (reference sequence). This CDR3 has 19 amino acids. V was clipped by 4 bases and J by 0 bases; unmatched bases: 16. In DNA, the CDR3 is TGTGCCAGCAGCCACAAGACGGGACAGGGCCTACTGTTGAACACTGAAGCTTTCTTT. This sequence encodes CASSHKTGQGLLLNTEAFF.

This clone was recorded only once. This chain connects TRBV7-9 to TRBJ2-1; unclear D gene. V lost 5 bases, J lost 11 bases, and 19 bases lay in between. CDR1 is SEHNR and CDR2 is FQNEAQ in the germline V gene (reference sequence). The CDR3 spans 14 residues. The CDR3 spells CASSPKESGYQQFF. The CDR3 nucleotides are TGTGCCAGCAGCCCCAAGGAGAGTGGTTATCAGCAGTTCTTC.

This clone appeared a few times. Germline is not matched at one junction end, which may reflect a read error. V gene TRBV4-1 combines with J gene TRBJ2-7, with D perhaps matching TRBD2 (6 bases). The CDR3 is 13 amino acids. The germline CDR1 and CDR2 sequences are MGHRA and YSYEKL. This CDR3 is CASSQDFGGDANF. In DNA form, the CDR3 reads TGCGCCAGCAGCCAAGATTTCGGCGGGGACGCGAACTTC.

This rearrangement joins TRBV29-1 to TRBJ1-2; no definite D call. The germline V gene has CDR1 SQVTM and CDR2 ANQGSEA. V lost 0 bases and J lost 4, with 12 bases in between. The CDR3 totals 14 residues. The CDR3 protein is CSVEDPDLSYGYTF. DNA of the CDR3: TGCAGCGTTGAAGATCCCGACCTTTCCTATGGCTACACCTTC. Drawing the rest from reference TRBV29-1 and TRBJ1-2, the complete variable domain is SAVISQKPSRDICQRGTSLTIQCQVDSQVTMMFWYRQQPGQSLTLIATANQGSEATYESGFVIDKFPISRPNLTFSTLTVSNMSPEDSSIYLCSVEDPDLSYGYTFGSGTRLTVV.

V gene TRBV20-1 combines with J gene TRBJ2-3, with D unresolved. The length of the CDR3 is 11 residues. Per germline, CDR1 DFQATT and CDR2 SNEGSKA (reference sequence). V gave up 6 bases and J gave up 9 bases, with 13 bases separating them. CDR3 sequence reads: CSAALFATQYF. The DNA for the CDR3 is TGCAGTGCAGCCCTTTTCGCCACGCAGTATTTT.

This chain connects TRBV27 to TRBJ1-1; no clear D gene. V was shortened by 3 bases and J by 9 bases, with 20 bases between the two germline ends. CDR1 and CDR2 from the germline V gene are MNHEY and SMNVEV (reference sequence). The CDR3 has 15 amino acids. The CDR3 region is CASSLGSSGRFKAFF. The CDR3 DNA reads TGTGCCAGCAGTTTGGGATCGTCGGGCAGATTTAAAGCTTTCTTT.

CDR3 in DNA: TGCGCCTCCCGAGTGGGGCTCATGAACACTGAAGCTTTCTTT. Protein sequence: CASRVGLMNTEAFF. V gene TRBV5-1 combines with J gene TRBJ1-1; weak D call: TRBD1 (5 bases). V lost 10 bases to trimming and J lost 0 bases, with 16 bases between them. The CDR3 sequence is 14 residues long. Germline-derived CDR1 and CDR2 are SGHRS and YFSETQ.

The chain carries TRBV28 and TRBJ2-3, with D possibly TRBD1 on 6 matching bases. The germline V and J ends were trimmed by 8 bases and 0 bases, with 15 bases remaining between them. The CDR3 runs 15 residues. The germline V gene has CDR1 MDHEN and CDR2 SYDVKM. The CDR3 sequence: CASEGQSASTDTQYF. DNA for the CDR3: TGTGCCAGCGAAGGACAGAGCGCTAGCACAGATACGCAGTATTTT.